Included here is one TCR beta chain sequence, with context. CDR1 and CDR2 from the germline V gene are GTSNPN and SVGIG (reference sequence). Between the trimmed V and J ends, which lost 2 bases and 14 bases, there was a span of 16 bases. This CDR3 is built from 13 residues. The data originate from a study of cytomegalovirus exposure and HLA in healthy donors. The method was immunoSEQ multiplex PCR; TCRdb's version includes in-frame clones alone and lacks a portion of them. The data contain about 79,000 clones, roughly 93% of them singletons. The sample taken for sequencing was PBMCs. This TCR derives from a woman in her twenties or thirties in good health and CMV-seronegative. The chain combines TRBV30 with TRBJ2-6, with D possibly TRBD1 on 5 matching bases. The CDR3 coding sequence is TGTGCCTGGAGTCCGTGGCAGGGTCGTCTCCTGACTTTC. Its translation is CAWSPWQGRLLTF.